The 30 T cell receptor beta chains below all came from one sample that was sequenced in a study of blood T cell repertoires in COVID-19. Method: immunoSEQ multiplex PCR; TCRdb's copy keeps in-frame clones and lacks some. The sample has approximately 210,000 clones; roughly 86% are singletons. The sample consisted of peripheral blood. Every receptor here comes from a woman between 65 and 79 years old with active or convalescent COVID-19.

The V call is TRBV19, the J call TRBJ1-4; 7 nucleotides match TRBD1. The CDR3 contains 16 residues. The V segment lost 6 bases and the J segment 2 bases; nucleotides outside the gene matches: 9. Germline CDR1 LNHDA, CDR2 SQIVND (reference sequence). CDR3 sequence: CASRPGQQRTNEKLFF. DNA for the CDR3: TGTGCCAGTAGACCGGGACAGCAAAGGACTAATGAAAAACTGTTTTTT.

This sequence joins TRBV7-3 and TRBJ2-1; 7 nucleotides agree with TRBD1. V shed 0 bases, J shed 7 bases, and the junction held 3 bases outside the gene matches. CDR1 and CDR2 from the germline V gene are SGHTA and FQGTGA. The CDR3 loop spans 14 amino acids. CDR3 in DNA: TGTGCCAGCAGCTTAACACAGGGGCCGAATGAGCAGTTCTTC. Protein: CASSLTQGPNEQFF.

The chain joins TRBV5-1 to TRBJ1-2; TRBD1 is a possible D gene (5 bases). The V gene's germline CDR1 is SGHRS and CDR2 YFSETQ. Trimming took off 1 base at V and 4 bases at J, with 14 bases between the two ends. The CDR3 has 15 amino acids. The CDR3 DNA sequence: TGCGCCAGCAGCTTGAGGGGAGGTGAGGGCTATGGCTACACCTTC. Residues: CASSLRGGEGYGYTF.

This clone was detected only a few times. CDR3 in DNA: TGTGCCAGCAGCTTAATTAGCGGGAGGTTCGGCAATGAGCAGTTCTTC. Protein sequence: CASSLISGRFGNEQFF. V gene TRBV11-2 combines with J gene TRBJ2-1; TRBD2 matches at 10 bases. The junction had 7 bases not matched to a gene; V was cut back by 2 bases and J by 6 bases. This CDR3 is 16 amino acids long. Germline values: CDR1 SGHAT, CDR2 FQNNGV.

This chain links TRBV10-2 with TRBJ2-3; 16 positions match TRBD2. The CDR3 extends over 20 amino acids. V was clipped by 0 bases and J by 0 bases; unmatched bases: 6. The germline gives CDR1 WSHSY, CDR2 SAAADI. In DNA form, the CDR3 reads TGCGCCAGCAGTGAGTCGGGACTAGCGGGAGGGCCGGGGAGCACAGATACGCAGTATTTT. This sequence encodes CASSESGLAGGPGSTDTQYF.

This chain uses TRBV6-5 with TRBJ1-2, with D possibly being TRBD1 (6 bases). Trimming stripped 6 bases from V and 2 bases from J, with 10 bases between. Germline V lookup: CDR1 MNHEY, CDR2 SVGAGI. The CDR3 loop spans 13 amino acids. The CDR3 nucleotides are TGTGCCAGCAGGTCTGGACAGAACTATGGCTACACCTTC. Encoded protein: CASRSGQNYGYTF.

The chain links TRBV4-1 to TRBJ2-3; 9 bases map to TRBD2. The CDR3 runs to 17 residues. Germline V lookup: CDR1 MGHRA, CDR2 YSYEKL. The V and J ends lost 1 base and 8 bases, in that order; junction bases with no gene match: 13. The CDR3 sequence is CASSQASTRGRGGTQYF. The CDR3 nucleotides read TGCGCCAGCAGCCAAGCATCAACGAGGGGGCGGGGGGGTACGCAGTATTTT.

The J gene is TRBJ2-7, the V gene TRBV27; a weak D match, TRBD2 (5 bases). Germline CDR1 and CDR2: MNHEY and SMNVEV (reference sequence). Trimming left V 4 bases short and J 2 bases short, with 18 bases between. The CDR3 covers 16 residues. The CDR3 nucleotides read TGTGCCAGCAGTTCCCTGCTGGGAGTAGGTGCCTACGAGCAGTACTTC. Protein: CASSSLLGVGAYEQYF.

This sequence joins TRBV18 and TRBJ1-3; D unresolved. Trimming cost V 3 bases and J 0 bases, with 12 bases left between them. This CDR3 contains 16 residues. Germline V gene sequence: CDR1 KGHSH, CDR2 LQKENI. CDR3 residues: CASSPFEGASGNTIYF. The DNA of the CDR3 is TGTGCCAGCTCACCCTTCGAAGGAGCCTCTGGAAACACCATATATTTT.

V gene TRBV11-3 combines with J gene TRBJ2-1; D is possibly TRBD2 (6 bases). The V end was cut by 1 base, the J end by 6 bases, with 16 bases between. The CDR3 totals 16 residues. Germline CDR1 is SGHNT and CDR2 is YENEEA. The CDR3 spells CASSLVLAGGPNEQFF. The CDR3 DNA sequence: TGTGCCAGCAGCTTAGTGTTGGCCGGAGGGCCCAATGAGCAGTTCTTC.

This clone has just a few counts. The genes are TRBV5-1 and TRBJ2-7; 14 positions match TRBD2. Unmatched junction bases numbered 6, after V lost 4 bases and J lost 6 bases. Germline CDR1 is SGHRS and CDR2 is YFSETQ. The CDR3 is 15 residues long. CDR3 region: CASSGGLAGAGEQYF. CDR3 bases: TGCGCCAGCAGCGGGGGACTAGCGGGAGCGGGCGAGCAGTACTTC.

This rearrangement joins TRBV5-1 to TRBJ2-1, with 11 nucleotides matching TRBD2. There are 17 residues in the CDR3. Germline V gene data show CDR1 as SGHRS and CDR2 as YFSETQ. V lost 0 bases and J lost 7; bases outside the gene matches: 9. This chain's CDR3 is CASSLVSGRAGRNEQFF. The CDR3 DNA follows: TGCGCCAGCAGCTTGGTTAGCGGGAGGGCCGGTAGAAATGAGCAGTTCTTC.

The J gene is TRBJ2-1, the V gene TRBV6-5, with D perhaps matching TRBD1 (5 bases). Trimming took 4 bases from V and 4 from J, leaving 14 bases between them. Germline V gene lookup returns CDR1 MNHEY and CDR2 SVGAGI. This CDR3 is built from 15 residues. CDR3 in DNA: TGTGCCAGCAGTTTGCAGGGCTTAGCATACAATGAGCAGTTCTTC. Amino acid sequence: CASSLQGLAYNEQFF.

The chain couples TRBV28 to TRBJ2-7; D may be TRBD2 (5 bases). Per germline, CDR1 MDHEN and CDR2 SYDVKM. There are 15 residues in the CDR3. Trimming stripped 3 bases from V and 1 base from J, with 13 bases between. The CDR3 DNA is TGTGCCAGCAGTTTTCGGGGATTGTTGTCCTACGAGCAGTACTTC. Protein product: CASSFRGLLSYEQYF. Together with reference TRBV28 and TRBJ2-7, the CDR3 gives the full variable domain: DVKVTQSSRYLVKRTGEKVFLECVQDMDHENMFWYRQDPGLGLRLIYFSYDVKMKEKGDIPEGYSVSREKKERFSLILESASTNQTSMYLCASSFRGLLSYEQYFGPGTRLTVT.

In its sample, this clone was seen a few times. V usage is TRBV5-1 and J usage is TRBJ2-2; D is unresolved. Germline V gives CDR1 SGHRS, CDR2 YFSETQ. The ends were cut back, 0 bases at V and 4 bases at J, with 13 bases in the middle. CDR3 size: 16 residues. The CDR3 loop reads CASSLDLSQLTGELFF. As DNA, the CDR3 is TGCGCCAGCAGCTTGGACCTCTCCCAACTCACCGGGGAGCTGTTTTTT.

The V and J genes are TRBV19 and TRBJ1-5, with D possibly TRBD1 on 5 matching bases. The CDR3 spans 13 residues. The V end was cut by 8 bases, the J end by 1 base, with 9 bases between. Germline CDR1 is LNHDA and CDR2 is SQIVND (reference sequence). The CDR3 bases are TGTGCCAGTCGACAGAGGAGCAATCAGCCCCAGCATTTT. Its protein product is CASRQRSNQPQHF.

This rearrangement joins TRBV14 to TRBJ1-1; weak D call: TRBD1 (5 bases). V was clipped by 5 bases and J by 2 bases, with 9 bases between them. The CDR3 spans 13 residues. CDR1 and CDR2 (germline): SGHDN, FVKESK. The CDR3 loop is CASSWQGNTEAFF. The DNA of the CDR3 is TGTGCCAGCAGCTGGCAGGGCAACACTGAAGCTTTCTTT.

The rearrangement uses TRBV2 and TRBJ2-7, with D tentatively TRBD1 (6 bases). Germline V gene sequence: CDR1 SNHLY, CDR2 FYNNEI. Trimming removed 6 bases from V and 0 bases from J, with 12 bases in between. The CDR3 loop spans 14 amino acids. CDR3 in amino acids: CASSATGSSYEQYF. CDR3 coding DNA: TGTGCCAGCAGCGCCACAGGGAGCTCCTACGAGCAGTACTTC.

The chain employs TRBV19 and TRBJ1-5, with TRBD1 as a possible D gene (5 bases). CDR1 and CDR2 from the germline V gene are LNHDA and SQIVND (reference sequence). The CDR3 loop spans 15 amino acids. The V end lost 5 bases, the J end lost 9 bases, and 20 bases lay between the germline ends. CDR3 in DNA: TGTGCCAGTAGTCCGGGGACGGGAGCTCAGTGGCCCCAGCATTTT. Protein sequence: CASSPGTGAQWPQHF.

The chain joins TRBV28 to TRBJ2-7, with 10 bases that match TRBD1. The V gene end was trimmed by 6 bases and the J gene end by 6 bases; junction bases not matched to a gene: 14. The CDR3 length is 16 residues. Germline V gene data show CDR1 as MDHEN and CDR2 as SYDVKM. CDR3: CASSHPAGTGVAEQYF. CDR3 in DNA: TGTGCCAGCAGCCACCCTGCCGGGACAGGGGTTGCCGAGCAGTACTTC.

There are a few counts of this clone. The gene calls are TRBV19 and TRBJ1-5; D uncertain. This CDR3 contains 15 residues. Germline CDR1 and CDR2: LNHDA and SQIVND (reference sequence). V was pared by 2 bases and J by 6 bases, with 14 bases between. The CDR3 is CASSISSGIGQPQHF. The CDR3 DNA reads as TGTGCCAGTAGTATATCATCCGGGATCGGTCAGCCCCAGCATTTT. The entire variable domain, with the rest obtained from reference TRBV19 and TRBJ1-5, is as follows: DGGITQSPKYLFRKEGQNVTLSCEQNLNHDAMYWYRQDPGQGLRLIYYSQIVNDFQKGDIAEGYSVSREKKESFPLTVTSAQKNPTAFYLCASSISSGIGQPQHFGDGTRLSIL.

This clone has only a few counts. At one end, the junction sequence differs from germline, possibly due to a read error. J is TRBJ1-1 and V is TRBV2; D not resolved. From germline, CDR1 is SNHLY and CDR2 FYNNEI. CDR3 length equals 13 residues. The CDR3 sequence is CASSGGRNSEAFF. The DNA of the CDR3 is TGTGCCAGCAGCGGAGGGAGGAACAGTGAAGCTTTCTTT.

The chain uses TRBV7-2 and TRBJ2-1, with 10 bases that match TRBD2. V gave up 5 bases and J gave up 4 bases; unmatched junction bases: 8. CDR1 and CDR2 (germline): SGHTA, FQGNSA. The CDR3 covers 16 residues. As DNA, the CDR3 is TGTGCCAGCAGCAAACGACTAGCGGGCTTATACAATGAGCAGTTCTTC. Encoded protein: CASSKRLAGLYNEQFF.

The chain couples TRBV18 to TRBJ2-2, with D hard to call. This CDR3 has 12 residues. Germline V gene data show CDR1 as KGHSH and CDR2 as LQKENI. V lost 3 bases and J 5 bases, leaving 4 bases between the germline ends. The CDR3 spells CASSPKTGELFF. CDR3 nucleotide sequence: TGTGCCAGCTCACCTAAAACCGGGGAGCTGTTTTTT.

The chain carries TRBV5-1 and TRBJ1-6, with D tentatively TRBD1 (6 bases). V was pared by 0 bases and J by 5 bases, with 36 bases between. Germline V CDR1 and CDR2: SGHRS, YFSETQ. The CDR3 covers 24 residues. CDR3 nucleotides: TGCGCCAGCAGCTTGGGGTCAGGGGAATCCCATACTTTCACCATCGAGGGGAATAATTCACCCCTCCACTTT. The encoded protein is CASSLGSGESHTFTIEGNNSPLHF. Using reference TRBV5-1 and TRBJ1-6 for the parts outside the CDR3, the full variable domain is KAGVTQTPRYLIKTRGQQVTLSCSPISGHRSVSWYQQTPGQGLQFLFEYFSETQRNKGNFPGRFSGRQFSNSRSEMNVSTLELGDSALYLCASSLGSGESHTFTIEGNNSPLHFGNGTRLTVT.

The rearrangement uses TRBV6-2 or TRBV6-3 and TRBJ2-2; 7 bases match TRBD1. The CDR3 totals 15 residues. Germline V gene lookup returns CDR1 MNHEY and CDR2 SVGEGT. J lost 5 bases, V lost 5 bases, and 8 bases had no gene match. CDR3 sequence (DNA): TGTGCCAGCAGTGACCGACAGGGTTGGACCGGGGAGCTGTTTTTT. Its protein product is CASSDRQGWTGELFF.

This sequence joins TRBV6-2 or TRBV6-3 and TRBJ2-3; D perhaps matches TRBD1 (6 bases). The germline V gene encodes CDR1 MNHEY and CDR2 SVGEGT. Between the trimmed V and J ends, which lost 0 bases and 0 bases, there was a span of 10 bases. This CDR3 contains 16 residues. The CDR3 is CASSYSTGTSTDTQYF. CDR3 sequence (DNA): TGTGCCAGCAGTTACTCTACCGGGACAAGCACAGATACGCAGTATTTT.

The chain employs TRBV2 and TRBJ1-5, with TRBD1 identical over 8 bases. In germline, CDR1 is SNHLY, CDR2 FYNNEI. The junction had 13 bases not matched to a gene; V was cut back by 8 bases and J by 7 bases. The CDR3 length is 15 residues. The CDR3 spells CASRQGADSVQPQHF. The CDR3 DNA is TGTGCCAGCCGGCAGGGGGCGGACTCAGTGCAGCCCCAGCATTTT.

The table lists this clone with a count of one. The CDR3 sequence: CASSSTGGAGEKLFF. CDR3 nucleotides: TGTGCCAGCAGTTCGACAGGGGGCGCTGGGGAAAAACTGTTTTTT. The chain is built from TRBV5-4 and TRBJ1-4, with TRBD1 matching 10 bases. CDR1 and CDR2 (germline): SGHNT, YYREEE (reference sequence). The CDR3 contains 15 residues. J gave up 8 bases and V 5 bases, and 9 bases lay outside the gene matches.

J is TRBJ1-5 and V is TRBV7-2, with D perhaps TRBD1 (5 bases). The CDR3 has 13 amino acids. V gave up 2 bases and J gave up 6 bases, with 8 bases separating them. The germline V gene has CDR1 SGHTA and CDR2 FQGNSA. CDR3 sequence: CASSLWQGQPQHF. The CDR3 DNA sequence: TGTGCCAGCAGCTTATGGCAGGGTCAGCCCCAGCATTTT.